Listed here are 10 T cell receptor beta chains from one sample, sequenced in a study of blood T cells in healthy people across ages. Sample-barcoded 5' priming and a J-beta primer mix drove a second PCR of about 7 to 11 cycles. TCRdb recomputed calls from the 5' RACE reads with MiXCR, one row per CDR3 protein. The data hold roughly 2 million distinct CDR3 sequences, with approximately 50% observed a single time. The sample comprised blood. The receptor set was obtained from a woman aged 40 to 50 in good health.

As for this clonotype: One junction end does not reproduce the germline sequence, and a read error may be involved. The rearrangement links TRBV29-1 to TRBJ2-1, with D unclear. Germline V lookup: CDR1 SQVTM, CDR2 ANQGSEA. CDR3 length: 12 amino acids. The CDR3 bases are TGCAGCGCTGAATTACAGTACAATGAGCAGTTCTTC. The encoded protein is CSAELQYNEQFF.

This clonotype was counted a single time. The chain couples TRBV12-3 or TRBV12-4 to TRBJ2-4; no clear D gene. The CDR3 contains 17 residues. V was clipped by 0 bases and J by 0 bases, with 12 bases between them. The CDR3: CASSLAPIGRAKNIQYF. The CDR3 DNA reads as TGTGCCAGCAGTTTAGCGCCCATTGGGCGAGCCAAAAACATTCAGTACTTC.

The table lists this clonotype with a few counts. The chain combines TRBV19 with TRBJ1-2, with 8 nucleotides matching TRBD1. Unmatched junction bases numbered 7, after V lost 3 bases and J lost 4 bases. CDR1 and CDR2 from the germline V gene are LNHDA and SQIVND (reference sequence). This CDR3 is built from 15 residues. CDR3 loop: CASSIDRGWSYGYTF. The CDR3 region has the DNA TGTGCCAGTAGTATCGACAGGGGCTGGAGCTATGGCTACACCTTC. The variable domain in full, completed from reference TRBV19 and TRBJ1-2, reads DGGITQSPKYLFRKEGQNVTLSCEQNLNHDAMYWYRQDPGQGLRLIYYSQIVNDFQKGDIAEGYSVSREKKESFPLTVTSAQKNPTAFYLCASSIDRGWSYGYTFGSGTRLTVV.

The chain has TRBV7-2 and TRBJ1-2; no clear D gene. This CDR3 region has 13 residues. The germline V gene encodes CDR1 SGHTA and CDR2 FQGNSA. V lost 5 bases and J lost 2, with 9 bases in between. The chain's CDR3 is CASSPELNYGYTF. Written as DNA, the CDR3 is TGTGCCAGCAGCCCGGAACTGAACTATGGCTACACCTTC.

CDR3 sequence: CATSDLGQGGRNEQYF. CDR3 bases: TGTGCCACCAGTGATTTGGGACAGGGGGGTCGGAATGAGCAGTACTTC. The V gene is TRBV24-1, the J gene TRBJ2-7; 10 nucleotides agree with TRBD1. Germline CDR1 and CDR2: KGHDR and SFDVKD. The length of the CDR3 is 16 residues. Germline trimming cut 0 bases from V and 7 bases from J; bases unmatched to any gene: 8.

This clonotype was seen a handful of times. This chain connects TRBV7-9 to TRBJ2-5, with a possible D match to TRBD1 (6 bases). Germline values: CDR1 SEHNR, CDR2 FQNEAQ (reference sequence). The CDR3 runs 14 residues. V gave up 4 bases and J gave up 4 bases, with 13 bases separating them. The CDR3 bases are TGTGCCAGCAGCTGGACAGCGCTAGGAGAGACCCAGTACTTC. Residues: CASSWTALGETQYF.

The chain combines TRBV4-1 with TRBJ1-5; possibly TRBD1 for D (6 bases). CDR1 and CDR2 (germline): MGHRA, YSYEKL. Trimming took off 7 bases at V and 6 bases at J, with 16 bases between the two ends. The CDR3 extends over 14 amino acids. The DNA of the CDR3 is TGCGCCAGCACCCGAGGGCAGGGGAGTCAGCCCCAGCATTTT. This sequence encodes CASTRGQGSQPQHF.

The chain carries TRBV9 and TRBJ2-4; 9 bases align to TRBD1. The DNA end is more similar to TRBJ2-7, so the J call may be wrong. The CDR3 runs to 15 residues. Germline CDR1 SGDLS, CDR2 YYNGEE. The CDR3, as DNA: TGTGCCAGCAGCATGGGACAGGGTCCAACCTACGAGCAGTACTTC. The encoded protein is CASSMGQGPTYEQYF.

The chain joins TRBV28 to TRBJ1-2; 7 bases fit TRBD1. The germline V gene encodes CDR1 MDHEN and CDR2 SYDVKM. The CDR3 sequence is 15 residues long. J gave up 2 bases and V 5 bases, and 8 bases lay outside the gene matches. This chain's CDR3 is CASSPLKQGNYGYTF. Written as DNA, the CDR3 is TGTGCCAGCAGTCCCCTAAAACAGGGGAACTATGGCTACACCTTC.

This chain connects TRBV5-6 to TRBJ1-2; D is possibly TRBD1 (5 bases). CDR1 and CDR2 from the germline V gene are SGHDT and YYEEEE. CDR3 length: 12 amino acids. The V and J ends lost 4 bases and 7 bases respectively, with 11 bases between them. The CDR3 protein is CASSRYGGGYTF. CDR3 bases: TGTGCCAGCAGCCGTTATGGGGGTGGCTACACCTTC.